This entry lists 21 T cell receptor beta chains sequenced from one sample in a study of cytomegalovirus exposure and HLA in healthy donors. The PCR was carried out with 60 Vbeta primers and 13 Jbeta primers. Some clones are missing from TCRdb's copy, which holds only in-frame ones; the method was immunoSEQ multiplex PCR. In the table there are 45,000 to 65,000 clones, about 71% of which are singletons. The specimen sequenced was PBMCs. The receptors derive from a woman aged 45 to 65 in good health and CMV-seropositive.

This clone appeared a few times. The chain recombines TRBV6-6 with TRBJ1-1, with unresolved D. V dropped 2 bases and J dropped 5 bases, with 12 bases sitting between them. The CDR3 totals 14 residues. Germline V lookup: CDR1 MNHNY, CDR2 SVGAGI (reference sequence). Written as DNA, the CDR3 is TGTGCCAGCAGTTACACAAACTCGGGGACTGAAGCTTTCTTT. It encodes CASSYTNSGTEAFF.

CDR3 region: CASSLGQGARKLFF. CDR3 coding DNA: TGTGCCAGCAGTTTGGGACAGGGGGCGCGGAAACTGTTTTTT. The chain is built from TRBV28 and TRBJ1-4; 12 bases match TRBD1. The V gene's germline CDR1 is MDHEN and CDR2 SYDVKM. The CDR3 has 14 amino acids. V lost 3 bases to trimming and J lost 11 bases; unmatched junction nucleotides: 4.

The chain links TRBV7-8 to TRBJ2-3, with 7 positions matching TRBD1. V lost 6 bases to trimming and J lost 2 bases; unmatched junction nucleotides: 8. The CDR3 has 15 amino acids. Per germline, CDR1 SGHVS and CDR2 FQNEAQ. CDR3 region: CASSSQTGPTDTQYF. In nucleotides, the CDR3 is TGTGCCAGCAGTTCACAGACAGGGCCCACAGATACGCAGTATTTT.

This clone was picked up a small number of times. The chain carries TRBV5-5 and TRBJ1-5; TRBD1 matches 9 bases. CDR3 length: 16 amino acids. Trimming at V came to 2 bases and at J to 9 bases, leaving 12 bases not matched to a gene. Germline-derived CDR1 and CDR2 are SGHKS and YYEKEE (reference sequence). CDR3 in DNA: TGTGCCAGCAGCTTCGGACAGGGGCTCCCCGATTGGCCCCAGCATTTT. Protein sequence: CASSFGQGLPDWPQHF. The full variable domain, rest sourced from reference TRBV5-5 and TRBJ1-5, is DAGVTQSPTHLIKTRGQQVTLRCSPISGHKSVSWYQQVLGQGPQFIFQYYEKEERGRGNFPDRFSARQFPNYSSELNVNALLLGDSALYLCASSFGQGLPDWPQHFGDGTRLSIL.

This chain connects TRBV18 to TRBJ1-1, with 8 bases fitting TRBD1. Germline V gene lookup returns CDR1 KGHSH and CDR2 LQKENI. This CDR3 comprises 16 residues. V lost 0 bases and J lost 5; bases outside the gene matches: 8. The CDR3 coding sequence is TGTGCCAGCTCACCACCCTACTCGACAGGGGTTACTGAAGCTTTCTTT. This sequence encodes CASSPPYSTGVTEAFF.

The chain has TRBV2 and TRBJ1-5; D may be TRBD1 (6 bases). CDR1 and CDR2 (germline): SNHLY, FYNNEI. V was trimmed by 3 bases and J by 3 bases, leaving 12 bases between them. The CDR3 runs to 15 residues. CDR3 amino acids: CASSDSDRINQPQHF. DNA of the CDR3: TGTGCCAGCAGTGATTCCGACAGGATCAATCAGCCCCAGCATTTT.

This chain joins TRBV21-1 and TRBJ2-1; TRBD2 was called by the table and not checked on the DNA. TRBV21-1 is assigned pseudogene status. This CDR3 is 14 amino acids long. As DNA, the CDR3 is TGTGCCAGCAGCAGCTCCTACTACTACAATGAGCAGTTCTTC. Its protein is CASSSSYYYNEQFF.

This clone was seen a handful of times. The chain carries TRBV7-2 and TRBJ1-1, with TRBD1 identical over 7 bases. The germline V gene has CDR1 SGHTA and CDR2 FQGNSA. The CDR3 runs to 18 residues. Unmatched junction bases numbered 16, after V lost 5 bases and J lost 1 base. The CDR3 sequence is CASSPTERQGRGNTEAFF. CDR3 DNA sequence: TGTGCCAGCAGCCCCACTGAACGACAGGGTAGAGGGAACACTGAAGCTTTCTTT.

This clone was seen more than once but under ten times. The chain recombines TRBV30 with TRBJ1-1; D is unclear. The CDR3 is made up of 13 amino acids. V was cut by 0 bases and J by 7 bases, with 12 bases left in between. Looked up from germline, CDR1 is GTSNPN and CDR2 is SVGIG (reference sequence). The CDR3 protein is CAWSVTEQDEAFF. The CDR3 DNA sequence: TGTGCCTGGAGTGTGACCGAGCAGGATGAAGCTTTCTTT.

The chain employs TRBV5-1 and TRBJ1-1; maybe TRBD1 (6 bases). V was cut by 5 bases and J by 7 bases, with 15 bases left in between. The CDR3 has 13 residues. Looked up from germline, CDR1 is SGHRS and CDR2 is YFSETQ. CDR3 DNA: TGCGCCAGCAGTTGGAGACAGGCGGATGAAGCTTTCTTT. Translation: CASSWRQADEAFF. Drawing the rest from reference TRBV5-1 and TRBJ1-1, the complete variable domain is KAGVTQTPRYLIKTRGQQVTLSCSPISGHRSVSWYQQTPGQGLQFLFEYFSETQRNKGNFPGRFSGRQFSNSRSEMNVSTLELGDSALYLCASSWRQADEAFFGQGTRLTVV.

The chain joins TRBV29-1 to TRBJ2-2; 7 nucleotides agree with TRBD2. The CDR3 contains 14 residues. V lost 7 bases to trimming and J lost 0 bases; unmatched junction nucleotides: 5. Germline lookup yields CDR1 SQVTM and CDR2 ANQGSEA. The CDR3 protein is CSGLAGSNTGELFF. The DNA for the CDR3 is TGCAGCGGACTAGCCGGGTCGAACACCGGGGAGCTGTTTTTT.

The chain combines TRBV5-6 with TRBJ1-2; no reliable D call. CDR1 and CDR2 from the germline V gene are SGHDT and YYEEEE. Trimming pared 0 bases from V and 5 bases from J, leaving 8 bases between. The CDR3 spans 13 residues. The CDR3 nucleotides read TGTGCCAGCAGCTTGGACAGTCCATATGGCTACACCTTC. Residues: CASSLDSPYGYTF.

The CDR3 here is CASSLPGQGNEQFF. The CDR3 DNA reads TGTGCCAGCAGCCTCCCGGGACAGGGCAATGAGCAGTTCTTC. V is TRBV11-2 and J is TRBJ2-1; 9 bases fit TRBD1. The length of the CDR3 is 14 residues. Germline assignment: CDR1 SGHAT and CDR2 FQNNGV. Germline trimming cut 5 bases from V and 6 bases from J; bases unmatched to any gene: 5.

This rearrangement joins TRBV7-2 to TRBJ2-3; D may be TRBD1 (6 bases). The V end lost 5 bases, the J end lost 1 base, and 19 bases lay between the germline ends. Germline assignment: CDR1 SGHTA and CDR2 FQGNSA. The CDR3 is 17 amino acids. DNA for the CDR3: TGTGCCAGCAGCCCAGGGGTCAACCGTCGCGGCACAGATACGCAGTATTTT. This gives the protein CASSPGVNRRGTDTQYF.

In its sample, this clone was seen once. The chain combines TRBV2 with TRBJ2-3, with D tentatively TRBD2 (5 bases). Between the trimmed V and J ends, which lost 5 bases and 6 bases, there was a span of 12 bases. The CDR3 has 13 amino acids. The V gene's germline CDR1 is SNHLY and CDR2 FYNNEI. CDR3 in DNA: TGTGCCAGCAGTCCCGGGATTCTCGATACGCAGTATTTT. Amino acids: CASSPGILDTQYF.

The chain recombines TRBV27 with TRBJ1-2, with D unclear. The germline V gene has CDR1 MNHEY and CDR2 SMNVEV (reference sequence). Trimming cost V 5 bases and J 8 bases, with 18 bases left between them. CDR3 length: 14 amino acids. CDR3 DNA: TGTGCCAGCAGTCACCTGGTGGAGGGAGGCGGCTACACCTTC. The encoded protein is CASSHLVEGGGYTF.

The CDR3: CASRWVTSSRDTIYF. The CDR3 DNA reads TGTGCCAGCAGATGGGTGACTTCGTCCAGGGACACCATATATTTT. The chain employs TRBV7-9 and TRBJ1-3; weak D call: TRBD1 (5 bases). The V and J ends lost 6 bases and 8 bases respectively, with 20 bases between them. The CDR3 consists of 15 residues. In germline, CDR1 is SEHNR, CDR2 FQNEAQ (reference sequence).

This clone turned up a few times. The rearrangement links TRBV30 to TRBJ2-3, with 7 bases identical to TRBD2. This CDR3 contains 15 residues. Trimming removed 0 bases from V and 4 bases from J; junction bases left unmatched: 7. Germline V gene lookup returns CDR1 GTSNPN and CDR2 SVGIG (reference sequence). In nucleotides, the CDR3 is TGTGCCTGGAGTGTTGCGCGGGAGAACTCAGATACGCAGTATTTT. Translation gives CAWSVARENSDTQYF.

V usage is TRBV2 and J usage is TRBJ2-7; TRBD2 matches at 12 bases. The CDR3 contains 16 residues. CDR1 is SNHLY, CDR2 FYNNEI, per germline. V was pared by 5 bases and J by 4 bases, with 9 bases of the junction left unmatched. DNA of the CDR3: TGTGCCAGCAGTTATAGAAGGACTAGCGGGAATTACGAGCAGTACTTC. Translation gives CASSYRRTSGNYEQYF.

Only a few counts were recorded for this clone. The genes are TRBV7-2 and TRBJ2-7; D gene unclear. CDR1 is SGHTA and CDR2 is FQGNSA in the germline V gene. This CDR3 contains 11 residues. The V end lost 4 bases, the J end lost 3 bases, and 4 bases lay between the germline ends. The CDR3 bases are TGTGCCAGCAGCTCCTACTACGAGCAGTACTTC. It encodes CASSSYYEQYF.

CDR3 sequence (DNA): TGTGCCAGCAGCCTGACTCGGACAGGGCACAATGAGCAGTTCTTC. It specifies CASSLTRTGHNEQFF. The genes are TRBV7-9 and TRBJ2-1; 8 nucleotides align to TRBD1. With 5 bases clipped from V and 5 bases from J, the junction kept 8 bases outside the gene matches. The CDR3 sequence is 15 residues long. From germline, CDR1 is SEHNR and CDR2 FQNEAQ (reference sequence). The whole variable domain, remainder taken from reference TRBV7-9 and TRBJ2-1, is DTGVSQNPRHKITKRGQNVTFRCDPISEHNRLYWYRQTLGQGPEFLTYFQNEAQLEKSRLLSDRFSAERPKGSFSTLEIQRTEQGDSAMYLCASSLTRTGHNEQFFGPGTRLTVL.